One sample yielded the 23 T cell receptor beta chains listed below, sequenced in a study of PD-L1 blockade in urothelial cancer (dated by TCRdb to about 2017). The library came from the immunoSEQ multiplex PCR assay. Sourced from immuneACCESS, this table was stored by TCRdb with only in-frame sequences that have V and J called. A share of the clones is absent; for the studies checked, an unresolved V gene accounts for under half, and the remainder has no known explanation. Across this sample there are 15,000 to 20,000 clones, with around 91% seen only once. The ten largest clones capture approximately 11% of the sample. The time point label here, explained by the study, means: pretreatment peripheral blood. Sequences were derived from PBMCs, sampled around atezolizumab (anti-PD-L1) treatment. The receptors come from a man between 65 and 85 years old with urothelial cancer.

J is TRBJ2-1 and V is TRBV29-1; D is ambiguous. The germline CDR1 and CDR2 sequences are SQVTM and ANQGSEA. Trimming cost V 4 bases and J 10 bases, with 5 bases left between them. This CDR3 contains 9 residues. Here the CDR3 DNA reads TGCAGCGTTGGAGCCGAGCAGTTCTTC. Residues: CSVGAEQFF.

This sequence joins TRBV27 and TRBJ2-1; TRBD2 matches 13 bases. Germline CDR1 is MNHEY and CDR2 is SMNVEV (reference sequence). The CDR3 contains 14 residues. The V and J ends lost 4 bases and 7 bases, in that order; junction bases with no gene match: 1. This chain's CDR3 is CASSWTSGGNEQFF. The CDR3 DNA reads as TGTGCCAGCAGTTGGACTAGCGGGGGAAATGAGCAGTTCTTC.

The genes are TRBV13 and TRBJ2-1; TRBD1 matches at 9 bases. V shed 5 bases, J shed 9 bases, and the junction held 8 bases outside the gene matches. The CDR3 is 14 amino acids. The germline gives CDR1 PRHDT, CDR2 FYEKMQ (reference sequence). The CDR3 coding sequence is TGTGCCAGCAGCCGAACCGGGACAGGGTCTGAGCAGTTCTTC. This translates into CASSRTGTGSEQFF. The complete variable domain, with remaining parts taken from reference TRBV13 and TRBJ2-1, reads AAGVIQSPRHLIKEKRETATLKCYPIPRHDTVYWYQQGPGQDPQFLISFYEKMQSDKGSIPDRFSAQQFSDYHSELNMSSLELGDSALYFCASSRTGTGSEQFFGPGTRLTVL.

This sequence joins TRBV10-1 and TRBJ2-3; 7 bases agree with TRBD2. Germline CDR1 and CDR2: WNHNN and SYGVQD (reference sequence). V lost 5 bases to trimming and J lost 3 bases; unmatched junction nucleotides: 5. The CDR3 extends over 14 amino acids. The CDR3 sequence: CASSKGTTTDTQYF. Written as DNA, the CDR3 is TGCGCCAGCAGTAAAGGGACTACAACAGATACGCAGTATTTT.

This chain connects TRBV6-1 to TRBJ1-4; D is unresolved. This CDR3 is built from 15 residues. CDR1 MNHNS and CDR2 SASEGT come from the germline V gene. V lost 7 bases and J lost 8, with 20 bases in between. CDR3 nucleotides: TGTGCCAGCACTTCGCGGGTGGACGCTGCAGAAAAACTGTTTTTT. Translating gives CASTSRVDAAEKLFF.

This clone was picked up one time. This sequence joins TRBV28 and TRBJ1-2, with 7 bases aligning to TRBD1. Germline CDR1 is MDHEN and CDR2 is SYDVKM. This CDR3 has 16 amino acids. Trimming took 2 bases from V and 8 from J; bases not matched to a gene: 14. CDR3 bases: TGTGCCAGCAGTTTAGGTGTCGGAGGGGGCGTCGGCGGCTACACCTTC. It translates to CASSLGVGGGVGGYTF.

The V and J genes are TRBV28 and TRBJ2-3; D is ambiguous. V lost 7 bases to trimming and J lost 0 bases, with 5 bases between them. The CDR3 has 12 amino acids. Germline CDR1 MDHEN, CDR2 SYDVKM. CDR3 region: CASTLSTDTQYF. The CDR3, as DNA: TGTGCCAGCACCCTCAGCACAGATACGCAGTATTTT.

The rearrangement joins TRBV19 to TRBJ1-5, with D tentatively TRBD1 (5 bases). CDR3 length equals 15 residues. V shed 6 bases and J shed 7 bases, with 19 bases lying between them. The germline CDR1 and CDR2 sequences are LNHDA and SQIVND (reference sequence). The CDR3 DNA reads as TGTGCCAGTAGCTCCCCGGGGGGGGTTGGACAGCCCCAGCATTTT. Residues: CASSSPGGVGQPQHF.

The chain carries TRBV5-1 and TRBJ2-7, with TRBD1 matching 9 bases. Germline loops: CDR1 SGHRS, CDR2 YFSETQ. J was trimmed by 3 bases and V by 2 bases; bases with no gene match: 9. The CDR3 is 16 residues long. This CDR3 reads CASSLNTGTGNYEQYF. CDR3 DNA sequence: TGCGCCAGCAGCTTAAACACCGGGACAGGGAACTACGAGCAGTACTTC.

The CDR3 DNA reads TGCGCCAGCAGATGGACACCGAACACTGAAGCTTTCTTT. It encodes CASRWTPNTEAFF. This sequence joins TRBV10-2 and TRBJ1-1, with D tentatively TRBD1 (5 bases). V was cut by 6 bases and J by 1 base, with 9 bases left in between. There are 13 residues in the CDR3. CDR1 WSHSY and CDR2 SAAADI come from the germline V gene.

In this sample, this clone turned up a few times. Other DNA sequences of this sample code for an identical CDR3. The chain carries TRBV9 and TRBJ2-5, with 7 nucleotides matching TRBD2. V gave up 0 bases and J gave up 5 bases; unmatched junction bases: 13. The CDR3 is made up of 17 amino acids. Germline V gives CDR1 SGDLS, CDR2 YYNGEE. CDR3 nucleotides: TGTGCCAGCAGCGTAGTTGCGGGGGACGACATTAGGGAGACCCAGTACTTC. This translates into CASSVVAGDDIRETQYF.

This chain joins TRBV9 and TRBJ2-3, with 7 positions matching TRBD2. The germline V gene has CDR1 SGDLS and CDR2 YYNGEE. The trim removed 0 bases at V and 2 bases at J, leaving 9 bases unmatched. This CDR3 spans 17 amino acids. Here the CDR3 reads CASSVAGSGASTDTQYF. CDR3 nucleotide sequence: TGTGCCAGCAGCGTAGCTGGGAGCGGGGCATCCACAGATACGCAGTATTTT.

The V and J genes are TRBV6-5 and TRBJ2-7; 8 nucleotides agree with TRBD1. The CDR3 loop spans 12 amino acids. V gave up 6 bases and J gave up 6 bases; unmatched junction bases: 4. CDR1 and CDR2 (germline): MNHEY, SVGAGI. In DNA, the CDR3 is TGTGCCAGCAGGGACAGGGTCGGCGAGCAGTACTTC. This sequence encodes CASRDRVGEQYF.

The chain couples TRBV27 to TRBJ2-5; D perhaps matches TRBD2 (6 bases). CDR3 length: 14 amino acids. The ends were cut back, 6 bases at V and 6 bases at J, with 17 bases in the middle. Germline V gene data show CDR1 as MNHEY and CDR2 as SMNVEV (reference sequence). The CDR3 DNA reads as TGTGCCAGCAGGCCCACTGGCGGGGAGAAGACCCAGTACTTC. Translated: CASRPTGGEKTQYF.

This chain uses TRBV6-1 with TRBJ2-4; TRBD1 agrees at 7 bases. Trimming cost V 3 bases and J 11 bases; bases outside gene matches: 10. Germline V gives CDR1 MNHNS, CDR2 SASEGT. The CDR3 is 14 residues long. The DNA for the CDR3 is TGTGCCAGCAGTGATCCGGGACAGACGCAACTTCAGTACTTC. Its protein product is CASSDPGQTQLQYF.

The chain joins TRBV9 to TRBJ2-3; D unresolved. The CDR3 is made up of 15 amino acids. V was pared by 0 bases and J by 1 base, with 9 bases between. From germline, CDR1 is SGDLS and CDR2 YYNGEE. CDR3 sequence reads: CASSVGSLGTDTQYF. The CDR3 nucleotides are TGTGCCAGCAGCGTAGGTAGTTTGGGCACAGATACGCAGTATTTT.

The chain uses TRBV2 and TRBJ2-5, with D possibly matching TRBD2 (6 bases). The V end lost 6 bases, the J end lost 4 bases, and 12 bases lay between the germline ends. CDR3 size: 13 residues. Germline V gene data show CDR1 as SNHLY and CDR2 as FYNNEI. The CDR3 sequence is CASSGGGGETQYF. Here the CDR3 DNA reads TGTGCCAGCAGCGGGGGTGGTGGAGAGACCCAGTACTTC.

The count of this clone is one. This sequence joins TRBV30 and TRBJ2-2; D ambiguous. CDR3 length equals 12 residues. V lost 2 bases, J lost 6 bases, and 7 bases lay in between. Germline V gene data show CDR1 as GTSNPN and CDR2 as SVGIG (reference sequence). The CDR3 region is CAWSSRSGELFF. CDR3 sequence (DNA): TGTGCCTGGAGTAGCCGGTCCGGGGAGCTGTTTTTT.

The J gene is TRBJ1-2, the V gene TRBV27; D not resolved. Trimming left V 2 bases short and J 2 bases short, with 6 bases between. The CDR3 totals 13 residues. Germline CDR1 is MNHEY and CDR2 is SMNVEV (reference sequence). The CDR3 here is CASSLPGNYGYTF. The CDR3 region has the DNA TGTGCCAGCAGTTTACCGGGGAACTATGGCTACACCTTC.

The chain has TRBV18 and TRBJ2-7; 9 bases line up with TRBD2. With V trimmed by 5 bases and J by 6 bases, 5 bases remained unmatched. The V gene's germline CDR1 is KGHSH and CDR2 LQKENI. The CDR3 has 13 amino acids. The CDR3 loop is CASSASGISEQYF. The CDR3 DNA reads TGTGCCAGCTCAGCTAGCGGGATCTCCGAGCAGTACTTC.

This chain links TRBV15 with TRBJ1-1; D unresolved. Germline CDR1 and CDR2: LNHNV and YYDKDF (reference sequence). The CDR3 sequence is 14 residues long. Deletions cut 6 bases from V and 1 base from J, with 12 bases between. The CDR3 here is CATRPGSGNTEAFF. For the CDR3, the DNA is TGTGCCACCAGGCCGGGGTCAGGGAACACTGAAGCTTTCTTT.

The chain carries TRBV19 and TRBJ1-5; D might be TRBD1 (5 bases). The germline CDR1 and CDR2 sequences are LNHDA and SQIVND (reference sequence). Trimming shortened V by 3 bases and J by 6 bases, and 15 bases separated the two germline ends. The CDR3 consists of 15 residues. The CDR3 coding sequence is TGTGCCAGTAGTATTTTTGGGCAGGGAGGTCAGCCCCAGCATTTT. It codes for CASSIFGQGGQPQHF.

The rearrangement uses TRBV7-9 and TRBJ1-1, with D hard to call. The CDR3 is 13 amino acids. The germline V and J ends were trimmed by 1 base and 1 base, with 4 bases remaining between them. Looked up from germline, CDR1 is SEHNR and CDR2 is FQNEAQ (reference sequence). Written as DNA, the CDR3 is TGTGCCAGCAGCTTAGACAGGAACACTGAAGCTTTCTTT. Translated: CASSLDRNTEAFF.